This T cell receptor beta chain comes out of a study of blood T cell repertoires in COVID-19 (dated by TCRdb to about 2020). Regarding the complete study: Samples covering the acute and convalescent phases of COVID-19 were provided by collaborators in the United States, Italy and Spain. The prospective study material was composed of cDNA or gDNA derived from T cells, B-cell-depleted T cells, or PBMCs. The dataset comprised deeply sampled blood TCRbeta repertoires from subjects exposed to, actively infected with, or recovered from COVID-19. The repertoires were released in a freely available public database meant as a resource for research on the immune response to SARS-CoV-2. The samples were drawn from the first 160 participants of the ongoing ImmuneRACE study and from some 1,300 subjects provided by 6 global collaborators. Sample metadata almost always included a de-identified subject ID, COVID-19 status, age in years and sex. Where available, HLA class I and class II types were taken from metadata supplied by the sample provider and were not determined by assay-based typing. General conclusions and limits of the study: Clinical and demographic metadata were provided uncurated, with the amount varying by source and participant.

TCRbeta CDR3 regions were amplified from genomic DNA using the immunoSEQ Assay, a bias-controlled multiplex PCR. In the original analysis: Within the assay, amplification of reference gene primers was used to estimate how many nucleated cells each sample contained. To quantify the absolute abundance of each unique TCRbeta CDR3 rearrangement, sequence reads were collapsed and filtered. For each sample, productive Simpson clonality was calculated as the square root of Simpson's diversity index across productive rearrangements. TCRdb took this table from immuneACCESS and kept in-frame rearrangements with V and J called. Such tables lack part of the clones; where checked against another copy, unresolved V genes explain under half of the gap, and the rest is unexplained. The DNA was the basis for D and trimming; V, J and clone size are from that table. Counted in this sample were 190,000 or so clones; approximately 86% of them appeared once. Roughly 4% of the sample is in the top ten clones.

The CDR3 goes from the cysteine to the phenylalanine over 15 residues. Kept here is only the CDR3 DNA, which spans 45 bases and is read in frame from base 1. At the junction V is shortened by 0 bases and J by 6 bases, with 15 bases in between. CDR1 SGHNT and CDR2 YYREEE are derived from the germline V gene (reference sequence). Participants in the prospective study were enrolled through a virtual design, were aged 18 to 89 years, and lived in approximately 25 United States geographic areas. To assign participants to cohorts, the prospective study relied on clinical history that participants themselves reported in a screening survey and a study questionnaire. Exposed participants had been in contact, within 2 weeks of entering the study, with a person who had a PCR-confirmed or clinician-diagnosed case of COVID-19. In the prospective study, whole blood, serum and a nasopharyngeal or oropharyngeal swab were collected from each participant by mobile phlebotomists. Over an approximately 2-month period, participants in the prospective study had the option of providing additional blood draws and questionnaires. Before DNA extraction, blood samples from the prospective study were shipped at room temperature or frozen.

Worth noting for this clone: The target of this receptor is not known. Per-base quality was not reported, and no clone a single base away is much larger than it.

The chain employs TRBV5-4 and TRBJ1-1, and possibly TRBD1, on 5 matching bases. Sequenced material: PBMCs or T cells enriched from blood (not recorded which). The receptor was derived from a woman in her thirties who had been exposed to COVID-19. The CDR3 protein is CASSLVGGASAEAFF. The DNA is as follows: TGTGCCAGCAGCTTGGTCGGAGGGGCGAGCGCTGAAGCTTTCTTT.